This T cell receptor (beta chain) was profiled in a study of response to subunit inactivated influenza vaccine (dated by TCRdb to 2016 to 2019). For the wider study: The study used deep quantitative T cell receptor repertoire profiling to track responses to a trivalent subunit inactivated influenza vaccine.

According to the germline V gene, CDR1 reads KGHDR and CDR2 reads SFDVKD. V sheds 7 bases and J sheds 2 bases, leaving 10 bases between their ends. CDR3 length: 14 amino acids, cysteine to phenylalanine. Only the CDR3 portion is preserved as DNA: 42 bases, with reading frame beginning at the first base. Points the paper makes about the study in general: It was suggested by the authors that each seasonal influenza vaccination may recruit only a limited number of new T cells.

This clonotype was observed a few times. It lacks a known antigen. No much larger clone is present one base from it, and per-base qualities are unavailable. Libraries were prepared through RT-PCR. Sequenced using an Illumina HiSeq 2500. The raw public reads went through TCRdb reprocessing: fastp at Q25, MiXCR clone calling, in-frame beta chains kept. Each entry merges the rows of one CDR3 protein and shows their most common DNA and genes. The sample profile shows 500,000 to 550,000 distinct CDR3 sequences; around a quarter of them were found once. 2.5% to 3.5% of the sample is in the top ten clones. This sample also appeared in a second study, on T cells expressing NK-cell markers. As that second study puts it: TCR beta cDNA libraries were made by 5'RACE template switching that added a universal primer site and unique molecular identifiers. Eight or nine donors provided sorted CD3+CD56+NKG2C+, CD3+CD56+NKG2C- and CD3+CD56-NKG2C+ T-cell subsets, whose TCR beta-chain repertoires were profiled. Seven of the eight sequenced donors were HCMV-seropositive and one was HCMV-seronegative. In several experiments an anti-gammadeltaTCR antibody was added to restrict sorting to alphabetaTCR-expressing T cells. In roughly 6 donors, the dominant CD3+CD56+NKG2C+ clonotypes were found to rank among the top 10 CD8+ clonotypes and to make up roughly 1.0-7.0% of CD8+ T cells. Those dominant clonotypes were again the most abundant among CD3+CD56-NKG2C+ cells in several donors, at about 25-60.1%. It remained unclear whether the expanded NKG2C-expressing T cell clones were specific for HCMV antigens. All eight donors whose samples were sequenced were randomly selected healthy volunteers, three of them men and five women. HCMV-specific IgG was detected in serum with a commercial ELISA kit to determine HCMV serostatus. Peripheral blood mononuclear cells were isolated from blood by Ficoll density gradient centrifugation. Magnetic immunoseparation with Miltenyi isolation kits was used to isolate CD4+ and CD8+ T cells from PBMC. Priming for cDNA synthesis came from the TCR beta constant segment, and two successive PCR amplification steps followed. The libraries were sequenced on Illumina HiSeq 2000/2500, MiSeq or NextSeq, producing 2 x 150 bp reads. MIGEC handled demultiplexing of the reads and grouping by UMI, while MiTCR was used to assemble and quantify clonotypes. Only TCR cDNA sequences supported by at least two reads were kept to exclude erroneous sequences. The tcR package was used for downstream repertoire analysis, with clonotypes matched between fractions based on CDR3 nucleotide sequence plus V segment. VDJmatch was used to annotate antigen specificity against VDJdb, with one amino acid substitution in CDR3 permitted.

The TCR sequence derives from a man aged 45-65 years who received an inactivated influenza vaccine. Donor details come from another sample of the same person, matched by shared clones. The chain is assembled from TRBV24-1 and TRBJ2-2; the D gene identity is not certain. The material was CD4+ T cells sorted from PBMCs, obtained 12 days after vaccination. The CDR3 loop reads CATSHYLNTGELFF. The nucleotides read TGTGCCACCAGCCACTACCTTAACACCGGGGAGCTGTTTTTT.